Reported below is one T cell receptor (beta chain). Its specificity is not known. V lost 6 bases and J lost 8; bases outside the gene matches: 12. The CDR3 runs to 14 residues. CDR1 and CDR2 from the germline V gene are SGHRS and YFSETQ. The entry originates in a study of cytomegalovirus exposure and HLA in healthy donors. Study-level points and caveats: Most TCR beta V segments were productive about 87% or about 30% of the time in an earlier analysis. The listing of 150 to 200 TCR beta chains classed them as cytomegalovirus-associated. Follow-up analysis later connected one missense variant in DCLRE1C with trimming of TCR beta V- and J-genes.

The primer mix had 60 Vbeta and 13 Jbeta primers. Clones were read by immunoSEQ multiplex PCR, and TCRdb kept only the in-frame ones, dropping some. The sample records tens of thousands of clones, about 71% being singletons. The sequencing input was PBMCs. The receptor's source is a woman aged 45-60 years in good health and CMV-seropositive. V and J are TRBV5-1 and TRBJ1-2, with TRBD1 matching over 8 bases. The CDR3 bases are TGCGCCAGCACGTCGGGGCAGGGGGCTATCGGCTACACCTTC. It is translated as CASTSGQGAIGYTF. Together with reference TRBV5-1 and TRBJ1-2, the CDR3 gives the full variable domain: KAGVTQTPRYLIKTRGQQVTLSCSPISGHRSVSWYQQTPGQGLQFLFEYFSETQRNKGNFPGRFSGRQFSNSRSEMNVSTLELGDSALYLCASTSGQGAIGYTFGSGTRLTVV.